Listed below are T cell receptor beta chains from one sample, sequenced in a study of blood T cell repertoires in COVID-19. The method was immunoSEQ multiplex PCR; TCRdb's version includes in-frame clones alone and lacks a portion of them. The sample shows roughly 360,000 clones, 88% of them seen only once. Material for sequencing was PBMCs or T cells enriched from blood (not recorded which). Receptor source: a woman in her twenties or thirties with acute COVID-19. Both conserved end residues are part of each CDR3. Each record gives: D gene, CDR3 length, J gene, V gene, clone size, CDR3 DNA, CDR3 protein. A D gene is named only where the DNA matches it firmly. Only part of the rows carry a size: once, few, many, or a class if the clone is expanded.

TRBD1	16	TRBJ1-2	TRBV24-1	NA	TGTGCCACCAGTGATACGCGCGGGACAGGGAACTATGGCTACACCTTC	CATSDTRGTGNYGYTF
TRBD1	13	TRBJ1-2	TRBV5-1	NA	TGCGCCAGCAGCTTGGCCGGGACAGATGGCTACACCTTC	CASSLAGTDGYTF
TRBD1	16	TRBJ2-7	TRBV29-1	once	TGCAGCGTTGACGCCGGGACAGGGTGGACAAGCTACGAGCAGTACTTC	CSVDAGTGWTSYEQYF
NA	11	TRBJ1-2	TRBV20-1	NA	TGCAGTGCTAGGCCCCAGTGGGGCTACACCTTC	CSARPQWGYTF
NA	14	TRBJ1-1	TRBV19	NA	TGTGCCAGTAGTATAGAGGGCCCGCTAACTGAAGCTTTCTTT	CASSIEGPLTEAFF
NA	14	TRBJ1-5	TRBV15	NA	TGTGCCACCAGCACAGGTGGGAGCAATCAGCCCCAGCATTTT	CATSTGGSNQPQHF
NA	14	TRBJ2-2	TRBV19	NA	TGTGCCAGTAGTCTCCAGACAGACATCGGGGAGCTGTTTTTT	CASSLQTDIGELFF
NA	13	TRBJ2-7	TRBV24-1	NA	TGTGCCACCAGTGATTTGAACAACTACGAGCAGTACTTC	CATSDLNNYEQYF
NA	14	TRBJ2-3	TRBV11-3	NA	TGTGCCAGCAGCTTAGATCGGAGTACAGATACGCAGTATTTT	CASSLDRSTDTQYF
NA	16	TRBJ2-7	TRBV27	few	TGTGCCAGCAGTCCCTACTCCGGGACTGAGGGGTACGAGCAGTACTTC	CASSPYSGTEGYEQYF
TRBD1	16	TRBJ1-1	TRBV7-8	once	TGTGCCAGCAGCTTGAGGGACAGGGGCCTCAACGTGGAAGCTTTCTTT	CASSLRDRGLNVEAFF
NA	15	TRBJ1-3	TRBV5-6	NA	TGTGCCAGCAGCTTGGCGCAGGGCTCTGGAAACACCATATATTTT	CASSLAQGSGNTIYF
TRBD1	16	TRBJ1-5	TRBV7-8	NA	TGTGCCAGCAGCTCTCGCGTGGACAGGAGCAATCAGCCCCAGCATTTT	CASSSRVDRSNQPQHF
NA	15	TRBJ1-5	TRBV24-1	NA	TGTGCCACCAGTGAGGGATCAGGGGTCGGTCAGCCCCAGCATTTT	CATSEGSGVGQPQHF
NA	13	TRBJ1-1	TRBV9	NA	TGTGCCAGCAGCGTTAAGGAGGGCACTGAAGCTTTCTTT	CASSVKEGTEAFF
NA	12	TRBJ1-4	TRBV12-3/TRBV12-4	NA	TGTGCCAGCAGTTTTGGCATTGAAAAACTGTTTTTT	CASSFGIEKLFF
NA	12	TRBJ2-7	TRBV7-8	NA	TGTGCCAGCAGCTTAGATTTGACAGAAGGGGTCTTC	CASSLDLTEGVF
NA	11	TRBJ1-2	TRBV3-1/TRBV3-2	NA	TGTGCCAGCAGCAACATGATCGCCTACACCTTC	CASSNMIAYTF
TRBD1	15	TRBJ1-2	TRBV7-9	NA	TGTGCCAGCAGTCCAAGGACAGGGGTGGGCTATGGCTACACCTTC	CASSPRTGVGYGYTF
TRBD1	14	TRBJ1-5	TRBV2	NA	TGTGCCAGCAATGAGGGGACAGGCTATCAGCCCCAGCATTTT	CASNEGTGYQPQHF
TRBD2	17	TRBJ2-1	TRBV11-2	once	TGTGCCAGCAGCTTAAAGGTCCTAGCGGGGACCTACAATGAGCAGTTCTTC	CASSLKVLAGTYNEQFF
NA	13	TRBJ2-7	TRBV7-9	NA	TGTGCCAGCAGCCCCGGGGGATCCTACGAGCAGTACTTC	CASSPGGSYEQYF
NA	15	TRBJ2-3	TRBV7-8	NA	TGTGCCAGCAGCTTGAGCGGCCGATCACCAGATACGCAGTATTTT	CASSLSGRSPDTQYF
NA	16	TRBJ1-5	TRBV15	NA	TGTGCCACCAGCAGAGGGGGGGGCGGGAGAGGCCAGCCCCAGCATTTT	CATSRGGGGRGQPQHF
TRBD1	15	TRBJ2-7	TRBV4-1	NA	TGCGCCAGCAGCCAACCTACCGGGACAGCATACGAGCAGTACTTC	CASSQPTGTAYEQYF
NA	14	TRBJ1-5	TRBV6-1	NA	TGTGCCAGCAGTGAATGGCCCTCCAATCAGCCCCAGCATTTT	CASSEWPSNQPQHF
TRBD1	17	TRBJ2-2	TRBV7-9	NA	TGTGCCAGCAGCTTAAGTTTGGGACAGGGGAACACCGGGGAGCTGTTTTTT	CASSLSLGQGNTGELFF
TRBD1	17	TRBJ1-2	TRBV15	NA	TGTGCCACCAGCAGGTCTGGATTGGGCAGGGGGTTGTATGGCTACACCTTC	CATSRSGLGRGLYGYTF
NA	13	TRBJ2-7	TRBV27	NA	TGTGCCAGCGGTACAGGGCTAACCTACGAGCAGTACTTC	CASGTGLTYEQYF
NA	15	TRBJ2-7	TRBV5-4	few	TGTGCCAGCAGCTTGGGGGCAGGGGGGACCTACGAGCAGTACTTC	CASSLGAGGTYEQYF
NA	14	TRBJ2-1	TRBV4-1	NA	TGCGCCAGCAGCCAAGGAGTCTCCTACAATGAGCAGTTCTTC	CASSQGVSYNEQFF
NA	15	TRBJ2-5	TRBV3-1/TRBV3-2	NA	TGTGCCAGCAGCCAATCTTCCGGGGGAGGAGAGACCCAGTACTTC	CASSQSSGGGETQYF
NA	14	TRBJ1-2	TRBV7-9	NA	TGTGCCAGCAGCTTCCCAGGGTTAGGATATGGCTACACCTTC	CASSFPGLGYGYTF
TRBD1	12	TRBJ2-7	TRBV13	few	TGTGCCAGCAGCTCGGACAGGGGTTTAAAGTACTTC	CASSSDRGLKYF
NA	16	TRBJ2-1	TRBV11-2	NA	TGTGCCAGCAGCTTAGAAGCAGGGGCCAACTACAATGAGCAGTTCTTC	CASSLEAGANYNEQFF
TRBD2	16	TRBJ2-3	TRBV5-7	NA	TGTGCCAGCAGCTTTAGCGGGGGGGCATTAGCAGATACGCAGTATTTT	CASSFSGGALADTQYF
TRBD1	15	TRBJ1-3	TRBV13	NA	TGTGCCAGCAGCTTAGAAGGGGGCACTGGAAACACCATATATTTT	CASSLEGGTGNTIYF
NA	13	TRBJ1-2	TRBV14	NA	TGTGCCAGCAGCACCCCCGGGGGCTATGGCTACACCTTC	CASSTPGGYGYTF
TRBD1	15	TRBJ2-1	TRBV11-1	NA	TGTGCCAGCACCCGGGACAGGGCTCCTTACAATGAGCAGTTCTTC	CASTRDRAPYNEQFF
NA	13	TRBJ1-1	TRBV27	NA	TGTGCCAGCAGTCCGACAGGGAACACTGAAGCTTTCTTT	CASSPTGNTEAFF
TRBD2	16	TRBJ2-3	TRBV3-1/TRBV3-2	once	TGTGCCAGCAGCCAAGGCTCAGCGGGGGGCACAGATACGCAGTATTTT	CASSQGSAGGTDTQYF
NA	13	TRBJ2-7	TRBV19	NA	TGTGCCAGTAGTATTGAGGTCGGCTACGAGCAGTACTTC	CASSIEVGYEQYF
NA	13	TRBJ1-2	TRBV5-4	NA	TGTGCCAGCAGCTCTAGAACTAACTATGGCTACACCTTC	CASSSRTNYGYTF
TRBD1	23	TRBJ1-1	TRBV4-2	NA	TGTGCCAGCAGCCAGGACCTGTGGGGGACAGGGCAATTTTTTGATCGGGTTGACACTGAAGCTTTCTTT	CASSQDLWGTGQFFDRVDTEAFF
NA	17	TRBJ1-5	TRBV3-1/TRBV3-2	NA	TGTGCCAGCAGCCAAGGAGGAGGCACTGTTAGCAATCAGCCCCAGCATTTT	CASSQGGGTVSNQPQHF
NA	14	TRBJ1-3	TRBV5-6	NA	TGTGCCAGCAACAACAGGGCCTCTGGAAACACCATATATTTT	CASNNRASGNTIYF
NA	14	TRBJ2-3	TRBV6-2/TRBV6-3	once	TGTGCCAGCAGTTACCCCCAACAGGGAGATACGCAGTATTTT	CASSYPQQGDTQYF
NA	13	TRBJ1-5	TRBV6-5	NA	TGTGCCAGCAGAAAAGACAAGTATCAGCCCCAGCATTTT	CASRKDKYQPQHF
TRBD1	14	TRBJ1-1	TRBV5-1	NA	TGCGCCAGCAGCCCCGGGACAGGGGCAGTTGAAGCTTTCTTT	CASSPGTGAVEAFF
NA	14	TRBJ1-3	TRBV12-5	NA	TGTGCTAGTGGTTTGGTAACGGCTGGAAACACCATATATTTT	CASGLVTAGNTIYF
NA	15	TRBJ1-1	TRBV6-5	NA	TGTGCCAGCAGTTACGGGGGCGTGTTCGGCACTGAAGCTTTCTTT	CASSYGGVFGTEAFF
TRBD1	14	TRBJ1-2	TRBV9	NA	TGTGCCAGCAGCGCCAGTCAGGGGGGCTTGAGCTACACCTTC	CASSASQGGLSYTF
TRBD2	17	TRBJ2-1	TRBV4-3	NA	TGCGCCAGCAGCCAAGATTCTATGGTAGCGGGGGTCGATGAGCAGTTCTTC	CASSQDSMVAGVDEQFF
TRBD2	14	TRBJ2-3	TRBV10-3	NA	TGTGCCTCTAAAAGCGGGGGGGCTGATGGCACGCAGTATTTT	CASKSGGADGTQYF
TRBD2	15	TRBJ2-3	TRBV12-5	once	TGTGCTAGTGGTTTTCGCGGGGGAAGCACAGATACGCAGTATTTT	CASGFRGGSTDTQYF
TRBD1	15	TRBJ1-6	TRBV30	NA	TGTGCCTGGACCTATCGGGACAGAAATAATTCACCCCTCCACTTT	CAWTYRDRNNSPLHF
TRBD1	15	TRBJ2-7	TRBV5-5	NA	TGTGCCAGCAGCTTTCAGGGACAGGGGGGAAACGAGCAGTACTTC	CASSFQGQGGNEQYF